The TCR beta chain described here comes from a study of shared clonotypes between healthy human individuals. Donors, healthy HIV-negative adults, lacked recent acute infections or vaccinations. CD4+ cells underwent separation, giving CD45RA+ naive and CD45RA-negative memory subsets. Here immunoSEQ multiplex PCR was the method, and the copy in TCRdb shows in-frame clones only, minus some. The top ten hold 0.39% of the sample, which has millions of clones, about 92% seen once. The specimen sequenced was naive CD4+ T cells from PBMCs. This sample's subset: CD45RA+ positively selected. This TCR was sampled from a man aged 18 to 30 in good health. Some clones in this sample may be carry-over from other donors' samples.

CDR3: CASSRGTSGIETQYF. In DNA form, the CDR3 reads TGTGCCAGCAGCCGCGGGACTAGCGGCATAGAGACCCAGTACTTC. This chain connects TRBV4-2 to TRBJ2-5; 11 nucleotides match TRBD2. The length of the CDR3 is 15 residues. Germline CDR1 is LGHNA and CDR2 is YNFKEQ. The trim removed 4 bases at V and 4 bases at J, leaving 5 bases unmatched.